This passage covers 22 T cell receptor beta chains from one sample sequenced in a study of blood T cell repertoires in COVID-19. Profiled with immunoSEQ multiplex PCR; TCRdb holds only in-frame clones, not every one. The sample records about 320,000 clones, around 89% being singletons. The sample was peripheral blood. The receptors here all came from a man between 18 and 29 years old who had recovered from COVID-19.

This clone appeared once. The rearrangement links TRBV5-6 to TRBJ2-1; D is unresolved. Germline CDR1 is SGHDT and CDR2 is YYEEEE. There are 14 residues in the CDR3. V shed 0 bases and J shed 6 bases, with 10 bases lying between them. The CDR3 protein is CASSLVSVFNEQFF. CDR3 DNA: TGTGCCAGCAGCTTGGTATCGGTATTCAATGAGCAGTTCTTC.

V usage is TRBV27 and J usage is TRBJ1-4; 9 bases are shared with TRBD1. Unmatched junction bases numbered 9, after V lost 5 bases and J lost 8 bases. This CDR3 spans 15 amino acids. Looked up from germline, CDR1 is MNHEY and CDR2 is SMNVEV (reference sequence). The CDR3 DNA reads as TGTGCCAGCAGTACCTTTGGGACAGGGACGGAAAAACTGTTTTTT. Its protein is CASSTFGTGTEKLFF.

In nucleotides, the CDR3 is TGTGCCAGCAGGGAGGGACAGGTCGACTACGAGCAGTACTTC. Encoded protein: CASREGQVDYEQYF. This chain joins TRBV6-5 and TRBJ2-7, with 8 bases identical to TRBD1. The CDR3 has 14 amino acids. Germline assignment: CDR1 MNHEY and CDR2 SVGAGI. V was clipped by 6 bases and J by 3 bases; unmatched bases: 7.

The chain employs TRBV11-3 and TRBJ2-1; a weak D match, TRBD1 (7 bases). The V and J ends lost 4 bases and 6 bases respectively, with 13 bases between them. The CDR3 loop spans 14 amino acids. Germline V gene data show CDR1 as SGHNT and CDR2 as YENEEA. The CDR3 nucleotides are TGTGCCAGCAGCTCTCAGGGGGGCCCCAATGAGCAGTTCTTC. It specifies CASSSQGGPNEQFF.

The genes are TRBV20-1 and TRBJ1-1; 9 nucleotides agree with TRBD1. Germline V CDR1 and CDR2: DFQATT, SNEGSKA (reference sequence). The CDR3 is 14 residues long. V lost 3 bases to trimming and J lost 3 bases; unmatched junction nucleotides: 5. CDR3 amino acids: CSASRDRVHTEAFF. The CDR3 DNA reads TGCAGTGCTAGTCGGGACAGGGTACACACTGAAGCTTTCTTT.

CDR3 loop: CASSQDPQGGGTEAFF. In DNA, the CDR3 is TGCGCCAGCAGCCAAGACCCCCAGGGCGGGGGCACTGAAGCTTTCTTT. The chain couples TRBV4-3 to TRBJ1-1, with D possibly matching TRBD1 (5 bases). CDR1 is LGHNA, CDR2 YSLEER, per germline. Trimming removed 0 bases at V and 4 bases at J, with 15 bases between. This CDR3 has 16 amino acids.

V is TRBV6-2 or TRBV6-3 and J is TRBJ2-3; D possibly corresponds to TRBD1 (5 bases). Germline loops: CDR1 MNHEY, CDR2 SVGEGT. V lost 3 bases and J lost 0, with 16 bases in between. This CDR3 has 17 residues. CDR3 residues: CASSYGPQGTSTDTQYF. CDR3 bases: TGTGCCAGCAGTTATGGGCCTCAGGGTACTAGCACAGATACGCAGTATTTT.

V is TRBV5-6 and J is TRBJ2-2; 7 positions match TRBD1. Germline-derived CDR1 and CDR2 are SGHDT and YYEEEE. V dropped 0 bases and J dropped 4; count of bases not matched to a gene: 6. This CDR3 contains 16 residues. CDR3 loop: CASSLVRTGTTGELFF. Written as DNA, the CDR3 is TGTGCCAGCAGCTTGGTCAGGACAGGAACCACCGGGGAGCTGTTTTTT.

The rearrangement joins TRBV11-2 to TRBJ1-1; TRBD1 matches 7 bases. The ends lost 5 bases at V and 3 bases at J; junction bases unmatched: 18. CDR1 SGHAT and CDR2 FQNNGV come from the germline V gene. This CDR3 contains 18 residues. This CDR3 is CASSTSRDSWSLDTEAFF. The CDR3 DNA follows: TGTGCCAGCAGCACCAGCCGGGACAGCTGGAGTTTGGACACTGAAGCTTTCTTT. Together with reference TRBV11-2 and TRBJ1-1, the CDR3 gives the full variable domain: EAGVAQSPRYKIIEKRQSVAFWCNPISGHATLYWYQQILGQGPKLLIQFQNNGVVDDSQLPKDRFSAERLKGVDSTLKIQPAKLEDSAVYLCASSTSRDSWSLDTEAFFGQGTRLTVV.

The chain combines TRBV7-2 with TRBJ2-3, with 8 bases matching TRBD1. The V gene's germline CDR1 is SGHTA and CDR2 FQGNSA. The CDR3 sequence is 17 residues long. V dropped 1 base and J dropped 1; count of bases not matched to a gene: 7. In DNA, the CDR3 is TGTGCCAGCAGCTTAGGCGACAGGGGATGGGGCACAGATACGCAGTATTTT. The encoded protein is CASSLGDRGWGTDTQYF.

The chain has TRBV6-6 and TRBJ1-1; D is unclear. This CDR3 spans 14 amino acids. The V end was cut by 2 bases, the J end by 1 base, with 8 bases between. CDR1 MNHNY and CDR2 SVGAGI come from the germline V gene (reference sequence). DNA of the CDR3: TGTGCCAGCAGTTACAACGCGCCGAACACTGAAGCTTTCTTT. Encoded protein: CASSYNAPNTEAFF.

The chain links TRBV5-4 to TRBJ1-1; TRBD1 might be the D (5 bases). Trimming removed 3 bases from V and 3 bases from J, with 12 bases in between. Per the germline V gene, CDR1 is SGHNT and CDR2 is YYREEE (reference sequence). The CDR3 consists of 14 residues. CDR3 bases: TGTGCCAGCAGCTCAGGGCAGGTTCACACTGAAGCTTTCTTT. Translation: CASSSGQVHTEAFF.

The chain employs TRBV6-5 and TRBJ2-7; 10 positions match TRBD1. V gave up 7 bases and J gave up 5 bases; unmatched junction bases: 8. There are 14 residues in the CDR3. CDR1 is MNHEY, CDR2 SVGAGI, per germline. CDR3 loop: CASTNRDRGDEQYF. The DNA for the CDR3 is TGTGCCAGCACCAACCGGGACAGGGGTGACGAGCAGTACTTC.

The chain uses TRBV2 and TRBJ2-3, with 8 bases lining up with TRBD2. The CDR3 totals 17 residues. The ends lost 7 bases at V and 2 bases at J; junction bases unmatched: 14. Per the germline V gene, CDR1 is SNHLY and CDR2 is FYNNEI. Written as DNA, the CDR3 is TGTGCCAGCACCGCCCCGGGCACTAGCGGTAACACAGATACGCAGTATTTT. It encodes CASTAPGTSGNTDTQYF.

The chain is built from TRBV7-9 and TRBJ2-1; D is perhaps TRBD2 (5 bases). The CDR3 spans 15 residues. Germline V lookup: CDR1 SEHNR, CDR2 FQNEAQ (reference sequence). Between the trimmed V and J ends, which lost 3 bases and 0 bases, there was a span of 9 bases. The CDR3 reads CASSLEGSSYNEQFF. The CDR3 DNA is TGTGCCAGCAGCTTGGAAGGGAGCTCCTACAATGAGCAGTTCTTC. Together with reference TRBV7-9 and TRBJ2-1, the CDR3 gives the full variable domain: DTGVSQNPRHKITKRGQNVTFRCDPISEHNRLYWYRQTLGQGPEFLTYFQNEAQLEKSRLLSDRFSAERPKGSFSTLEIQRTEQGDSAMYLCASSLEGSSYNEQFFGPGTRLTVL.

The gene calls are TRBV9 and TRBJ1-1, with 9 bases identical to TRBD1. The CDR3 runs to 15 residues. Germline CDR1 reads SGDLS; CDR2 reads YYNGEE. V lost 4 bases to trimming and J lost 3 bases; unmatched junction nucleotides: 7. CDR3 sequence reads: CASSMGQGGYTEAFF. The CDR3 coding sequence is TGTGCCAGCAGCATGGGACAGGGAGGGTACACTGAAGCTTTCTTT.

This clone is a singleton in its sample. This sequence joins TRBV6-6 and TRBJ2-1; D is unresolved. The CDR3 consists of 20 residues. Trimming shortened V by 5 bases and J by 4 bases, and 30 bases separated the two germline ends. The germline CDR1 and CDR2 sequences are MNHNY and SVGAGI (reference sequence). DNA of the CDR3: TGTGCCAGCAGTCTCCTCCTTGTCCGAGGTGTAGATAGCCGGTACAATGAGCAGTTCTTC. The encoded protein is CASSLLLVRGVDSRYNEQFF.

The chain joins TRBV19 to TRBJ1-1; D perhaps matches TRBD1 (6 bases). The germline V gene encodes CDR1 LNHDA and CDR2 SQIVND (reference sequence). This CDR3 has 14 amino acids. V lost 3 bases to trimming and J lost 11 bases, with 19 bases between them. The CDR3 here is CASSIQGQAPGAFF. The CDR3 region has the DNA TGTGCCAGTAGTATCCAGGGGCAGGCCCCGGGGGCTTTCTTT.

The V and J genes are TRBV19 and TRBJ2-1; 8 bases are shared with TRBD2. Germline assignment: CDR1 LNHDA and CDR2 SQIVND (reference sequence). CDR3 length equals 16 residues. Losses at the gene ends were 3 bases for V and 0 bases for J; bases not matched to a gene: 4. The CDR3 loop reads CASSISSGSSYNEQFF. CDR3 DNA sequence: TGTGCCAGTAGTATCTCTAGCGGGTCCTCCTACAATGAGCAGTTCTTC.

The chain recombines TRBV7-6 with TRBJ1-1, with 7 bases aligning to TRBD1. In germline, CDR1 is SGHVS, CDR2 FNYEAQ. This CDR3 contains 16 residues. The V and J ends lost 5 bases and 0 bases, in that order; junction bases with no gene match: 9. Written as DNA, the CDR3 is TGTGCCAGCAGCCCGAACTCCGGGACAGTGAACACTGAAGCTTTCTTT. This sequence encodes CASSPNSGTVNTEAFF. Looking up the rest from reference TRBV7-6 and TRBJ1-1 gives the full variable domain: GAGVSQSPRYKVTKRGQDVALRCDPISGHVSLYWYRQALGQGPEFLTYFNYEAQQDKSGLPNDRFSAERPEGSISTLTIQRTEQRDSAMYRCASSPNSGTVNTEAFFGQGTRLTVV.

V usage is TRBV5-6 and J usage is TRBJ2-2; 8 positions agree with TRBD1. Germline CDR1 reads SGHDT; CDR2 reads YYEEEE. CDR3 size: 12 residues. After removal of 7 bases from V and 6 bases from J, the junction contained 2 bases not matched to a gene. The CDR3 spells CASAQGAGELFF. The CDR3 DNA sequence: TGTGCCAGCGCACAGGGGGCCGGGGAGCTGTTTTTT.

V gene TRBV7-8 combines with J gene TRBJ1-2; TRBD1 agrees at 8 bases. The CDR3 length is 16 residues. Trimming removed 2 bases from V and 0 bases from J; junction bases left unmatched: 5. From germline, CDR1 is SGHVS and CDR2 FQNEAQ. This CDR3 is CASSLTGGTANYGYTF. The CDR3 DNA sequence: TGTGCCAGCAGCTTAACAGGGGGAACGGCTAACTATGGCTACACCTTC.